The 10 T cell receptor beta chains listed next were all sequenced from one sample in a study of cytomegalovirus exposure and HLA in healthy donors. The PCR used 60 Vbeta and 13 Jbeta primers. Method: immunoSEQ multiplex PCR; TCRdb's copy keeps in-frame clones and lacks some. This sample carries around 150,000 clones, 61% of them seen once, and the ten largest clones take over 1.5%. The sequencing input was PBMCs. The origin of the receptors is a male donor in good health and CMV-seronegative.

The chain recombines TRBV5-1 with TRBJ2-3; 7 bases are a match to TRBD1. The CDR3 runs 16 residues. The trim removed 0 bases at V and 0 bases at J, leaving 4 bases unmatched. The V gene's germline CDR1 is SGHRS and CDR2 YFSETQ. The CDR3 is CASSLGGGVSTDTQYF. The CDR3 region has the DNA TGCGCCAGCAGCTTGGGAGGGGGCGTGAGCACAGATACGCAGTATTTT.

V and J are TRBV19 and TRBJ1-1; 9 bases match TRBD1. V trimming: 2 bases; J trimming: 4 bases; junction bases outside the gene matches: 5. The CDR3 sequence is 15 residues long. The V gene's germline CDR1 is LNHDA and CDR2 SQIVND (reference sequence). This CDR3 reads CASSIWGQGITEAFF. CDR3 in DNA: TGTGCCAGTAGTATATGGGGACAGGGAATCACTGAAGCTTTCTTT. The full variable domain, in which reference TRBV19 and TRBJ1-1 provide the parts outside the CDR3, is DGGITQSPKYLFRKEGQNVTLSCEQNLNHDAMYWYRQDPGQGLRLIYYSQIVNDFQKGDIAEGYSVSREKKESFPLTVTSAQKNPTAFYLCASSIWGQGITEAFFGQGTRLTVV.

The chain has TRBV29-1 and TRBJ1-6, with TRBD1 as a possible D gene (5 bases). The germline gives CDR1 SQVTM, CDR2 ANQGSEA. V was shortened by 7 bases and J by 9 bases, with 19 bases between the two germline ends. The CDR3 is made up of 14 amino acids. The CDR3 bases are TGCAGCGCCAGGCTGGCGGGGGTCGGTTCACCCCTCCACTTT. Translated: CSARLAGVGSPLHF. The complete variable domain, with remaining parts taken from reference TRBV29-1 and TRBJ1-6, reads SAVISQKPSRDICQRGTSLTIQCQVDSQVTMMFWYRQQPGQSLTLIATANQGSEATYESGFVIDKFPISRPNLTFSTLTVSNMSPEDSSIYLCSARLAGVGSPLHFGNGTRLTVT.

In this sample, this clone turned up a few times. This CDR3 reads CASSLGGVGSTNEKLFF. The CDR3 DNA reads as TGTGCCAGCAGCTTAGGGGGCGTGGGCAGCACTAATGAAAAACTGTTTTTT. The chain uses TRBV13 and TRBJ1-4; the D is unclear. The germline gives CDR1 PRHDT, CDR2 FYEKMQ (reference sequence). Deletions cut 0 bases from V and 2 bases from J, with 13 bases between. The CDR3 is made up of 17 amino acids.

This clone showed up just a few times. V and J are TRBV9 and TRBJ2-3; a possible D gene is TRBD2 (5 bases). The V and J ends lost 4 bases and 2 bases respectively, with 17 bases between them. The CDR3 extends over 16 amino acids. The germline V gene encodes CDR1 SGDLS and CDR2 YYNGEE. CDR3 DNA sequence: TGTGCCAGCAGCCCTTCCGGGGTCGCTCCCACAGATACGCAGTATTTT. Translation gives CASSPSGVAPTDTQYF.

This chain connects TRBV4-3 to TRBJ2-4; TRBD1 is a possible D gene (6 bases). V shed 0 bases and J shed 6 bases, with 15 bases lying between them. The germline CDR1 and CDR2 sequences are LGHNA and YSLEER. CDR3 length: 16 residues. CDR3 coding DNA: TGCGCCAGCAGCCAAGATTGGGGGCCGGGCGGAAACATTCAGTACTTC. Protein sequence: CASSQDWGPGGNIQYF.

This rearrangement joins TRBV11-2 to TRBJ2-7; no clear D gene. The germline V gene has CDR1 SGHAT and CDR2 FQNNGV. With 5 bases removed from V and 7 bases from J, the gap between germline ends came to 12 bases. The CDR3 loop spans 12 amino acids. The CDR3 spells CASSPVNGEQYF. CDR3 coding DNA: TGTGCCAGCAGCCCAGTGAACGGGGAGCAGTACTTC. The whole variable domain, remainder taken from reference TRBV11-2 and TRBJ2-7, is EAGVAQSPRYKIIEKRQSVAFWCNPISGHATLYWYQQILGQGPKLLIQFQNNGVVDDSQLPKDRFSAERLKGVDSTLKIQPAKLEDSAVYLCASSPVNGEQYFGPGTRLTVT.

The chain is built from TRBV2 and TRBJ1-5; D remains ambiguous. This CDR3 contains 13 residues. With 4 bases removed from V and 6 bases from J, the gap between germline ends came to 10 bases. Germline loops: CDR1 SNHLY, CDR2 FYNNEI. CDR3 in DNA: TGTGCCAGCAGTGCCGGTGAGGGTCAGCCCCAGCATTTT. Translation: CASSAGEGQPQHF.

This clone was detected only a few times. V usage is TRBV15 and J usage is TRBJ2-5; tentative D call: TRBD2 (6 bases). Per germline, CDR1 LNHNV and CDR2 YYDKDF (reference sequence). V was shortened by 1 base and J by 2 bases, with 11 bases between the two germline ends. The CDR3 is 15 amino acids. The CDR3 loop reads CATSRGVGGQETQYF. The CDR3 nucleotides read TGTGCCACCAGCAGAGGCGTTGGAGGGCAAGAGACCCAGTACTTC.

This chain links TRBV5-1 with TRBJ2-5, with TRBD1 identical over 9 bases. The CDR3 runs 16 residues. Germline trimming cut 2 bases from V and 5 bases from J; bases unmatched to any gene: 10. The germline CDR1 and CDR2 sequences are SGHRS and YFSETQ. DNA for the CDR3: TGCGCCAGCAGCTTCCAACAGGGGGCGATTGAGGAGACCCAGTACTTC. This translates into CASSFQQGAIEETQYF.